The 19 T cell receptor beta chains given below trace back to one sample, sequenced in a study of Ad26.COV2.S vaccination and SARS-CoV-2 variants (dated by TCRdb to the early 2020s). The treatment or condition label, read with the paper, signifies: some 20 received Ad26.COV2.S at low or high dose, single or two shots; 5 received placebo; per-sample allocation not given. Repertoires of vaccine and placebo recipients were sequenced from samples collected on day 63 after the first injection. Libraries were prepared through the immunoSEQ multiplex PCR assay. In its TCRdb copy, this immuneACCESS table keeps in-frame sequences only and misses some clones. Where compared with another copy, unresolved V genes explain less than half of these, and the others have no known cause. This sample gives 300,000 to 400,000 clones in total; roughly 91% of them show up just once. Jointly, the top ten make up about 4.6% of the sample.

Sample: peripheral blood, taken in a trial of Ad26.COV2.S vaccine versus placebo. These receptor sequences come from a person aged 18-65 years who received the Ad26.COV2.S COVID-19 vaccine or a placebo.

The chain carries TRBV27 and TRBJ2-1; TRBD2 aligns across 8 bases. The CDR3 covers 14 residues. Trimming at V came to 5 bases and at J to 8 bases, leaving 8 bases not matched to a gene. CDR1 and CDR2 from the germline V gene are MNHEY and SMNVEV (reference sequence). CDR3 region: CASSVPGTRDEQFF. The CDR3 DNA reads as TGTGCCAGCAGTGTACCCGGGACTAGAGATGAGCAGTTCTTC.

The chain is built from TRBV2 and TRBJ1-1; D is ambiguous. Germline loops: CDR1 SNHLY, CDR2 FYNNEI. This CDR3 spans 14 amino acids. Trimming cost V 3 bases and J 0 bases, with 8 bases left between them. The CDR3 sequence: CASSERALNTEAFF. The DNA of the CDR3 is TGTGCCAGCAGTGAGAGGGCTTTGAACACTGAAGCTTTCTTT.

This clone was seen ten or more times. The chain has TRBV4-1 and TRBJ2-1; 11 bases fit TRBD2. Germline CDR1 and CDR2: MGHRA and YSYEKL. J lost 8 bases, V lost 5 bases, and 8 bases had no gene match. The CDR3 totals 15 residues. The CDR3 is CASSGKGLAVDEQFF. For the CDR3, the DNA is TGCGCCAGCAGCGGGAAGGGACTAGCGGTAGATGAGCAGTTCTTC.

This chain uses TRBV11-3 with TRBJ1-1, with TRBD1 identical over 11 bases. Germline V CDR1 and CDR2: SGHNT, YENEEA. CDR3 length equals 14 residues. V dropped 5 bases and J dropped 4; count of bases not matched to a gene: 3. CDR3: CASSLGQGGTEAFF. The CDR3 nucleotides read TGTGCCAGCAGCCTGGGACAGGGGGGCACTGAAGCTTTCTTT.

V usage is TRBV9 and J usage is TRBJ1-5, with a tentative D call TRBD1 (5 bases). The CDR3 contains 15 residues. V shed 4 bases and J shed 5 bases, with 16 bases lying between them. CDR1 and CDR2 (germline): SGDLS, YYNGEE. In nucleotides, the CDR3 is TGTGCCAGCAGCCCGCTTGGGGCGGGGGATCAGCCCCAGCATTTT. Protein: CASSPLGAGDQPQHF.

The CDR3 region is CASSLGTGRLFF. CDR3 bases: TGTGCCAGCAGTCTGGGGACCGGGAGGCTGTTTTTT. V usage is TRBV28 and J usage is TRBJ1-4; D is possibly TRBD1 (5 bases). The V gene lost 5 bases and the J gene lost 14 bases, with 15 bases spanning the gap. The CDR3 loop spans 12 amino acids. The germline CDR1 and CDR2 sequences are MDHEN and SYDVKM.

This clone was detected once. The chain recombines TRBV18 with TRBJ2-5; maybe TRBD1 (6 bases). The CDR3 totals 14 residues. CDR1 KGHSH and CDR2 LQKENI come from the germline V gene. V was shortened by 2 bases and J by 4 bases, with 11 bases between the two germline ends. The CDR3 region is CASSPVGQLETQYF. The CDR3 DNA follows: TGTGCCAGCTCACCAGTTGGACAGTTAGAGACCCAGTACTTC.

J is TRBJ2-5 and V is TRBV4-3; the D is unclear. Germline CDR1 LGHNA, CDR2 YSLEER. This CDR3 has 14 residues. V dropped 0 bases and J dropped 5 bases, with 10 bases sitting between them. In DNA, the CDR3 is TGCGCCAGCAGCCAAGATGTGGGTGGCGAGACCCAGTACTTC. This gives the protein CASSQDVGGETQYF.

CDR3: CASSQEQGAREQFF. CDR3 coding DNA: TGTGCCAGCAGCCAAGAACAGGGGGCGCGTGAGCAGTTCTTC. The chain couples TRBV3-1 (or the pseudogene TRBV3-2) to TRBJ2-1, with 9 bases aligning to TRBD1. The V and J ends lost 0 bases and 9 bases, in that order; junction bases with no gene match: 3. Germline CDR1 reads LGHDT; CDR2 reads YNNKEL (reference sequence). The CDR3 totals 14 residues.

The V and J genes are TRBV6-5 and TRBJ1-2; possibly TRBD1 for D (5 bases). Per germline, CDR1 MNHEY and CDR2 SVGAGI. The V end was cut by 0 bases, the J end by 7 bases, with 15 bases between. The CDR3 sequence is 15 residues long. The CDR3 DNA reads TGTGCCAGCAGTTACTCGCGGGAGGGGATTGGTGGCTACACCTTC. Protein sequence: CASSYSREGIGGYTF.

The chain uses TRBV29-1 and TRBJ1-2, with D maybe TRBD1 (6 bases). V lost 3 bases and J lost 0, with 17 bases in between. Per germline, CDR1 SQVTM and CDR2 ANQGSEA. CDR3 length equals 16 residues. In nucleotides, the CDR3 is TGCAGCGTTGAGAGGTCGGGGGCTCCGGCTAACTATGGCTACACCTTC. This translates into CSVERSGAPANYGYTF.

The J gene is TRBJ1-6, the V gene TRBV30; D not certain. The CDR3 contains 13 residues. Germline V gene data show CDR1 as GTSNPN and CDR2 as SVGIG (reference sequence). V was cut by 3 bases and J by 10 bases, with 13 bases left in between. In DNA form, the CDR3 reads TGTGCCTGGAGGGAAGGGTTGGGGTCACCCCTCCACTTT. Its protein is CAWREGLGSPLHF.

The V and J genes are TRBV7-2 and TRBJ2-7; D is unresolved. V was pared by 4 bases and J by 6 bases, with 10 bases between. The CDR3 spans 12 residues. Looked up from germline, CDR1 is SGHTA and CDR2 is FQGNSA. DNA of the CDR3: TGTGCCAGCAGCTCCCTTTGGGGCGAGCAGTACTTC. Its protein product is CASSSLWGEQYF.

V is TRBV28 and J is TRBJ2-7; 10 bases are a match to TRBD2. Germline V gene sequence: CDR1 MDHEN, CDR2 SYDVKM. The trim removed 0 bases at V and 5 bases at J, leaving 4 bases unmatched. The CDR3 runs 15 residues. The CDR3 loop is CASSLWPSGSDEQYF. CDR3 DNA: TGTGCCAGCAGTTTATGGCCTAGCGGGAGCGACGAGCAGTACTTC.

This chain uses TRBV4-1 with TRBJ2-5; a weak D match, TRBD2 (6 bases). This CDR3 spans 15 amino acids. The V and J ends lost 0 bases and 6 bases respectively, with 14 bases between them. Per germline, CDR1 MGHRA and CDR2 YSYEKL. Here the CDR3 reads CASSQDLDGGKTQYF. As DNA, the CDR3 is TGCGCCAGCAGCCAAGATCTGGACGGGGGAAAGACCCAGTACTTC.

The chain uses TRBV6-1 and TRBJ1-5; 7 nucleotides match TRBD1. There are 15 residues in the CDR3. Germline values: CDR1 MNHNS, CDR2 SASEGT. Unmatched junction bases numbered 11, after V lost 8 bases and J lost 4 bases. The chain's CDR3 is CASALGTALNQPQHF. The CDR3, as DNA: TGTGCCAGCGCCCTAGGGACAGCCCTGAATCAGCCCCAGCATTTT.

The rearrangement joins TRBV11-2 to TRBJ2-5; 7 bases align to TRBD1. From germline, CDR1 is SGHAT and CDR2 FQNNGV. Losses at the gene ends were 2 bases for V and 1 base for J; bases not matched to a gene: 1. This CDR3 has 14 amino acids. Here the CDR3 reads CASSLSGGQETQYF. In DNA, the CDR3 is TGTGCCAGCAGCTTATCAGGGGGCCAAGAGACCCAGTACTTC.

The chain combines TRBV27 with TRBJ2-1; D remains unclear. This CDR3 spans 13 amino acids. The ends were cut back, 2 bases at V and 8 bases at J, with 10 bases in the middle. Germline values: CDR1 MNHEY, CDR2 SMNVEV (reference sequence). CDR3 nucleotides: TGTGCCAGCAGTTTAATAGGTAGGGATGAGCAGTTCTTC. Amino acids: CASSLIGRDEQFF.

CDR3 sequence reads: CASSLLRTGEVQGGQYF. The CDR3 region has the DNA TGTGCCAGCAGCCTTCTAAGGACAGGGGAGGTCCAAGGCGGCCAGTACTTC. The chain couples TRBV3-1 (or the pseudogene TRBV3-2) to TRBJ2-5; 9 positions agree with TRBD1. V was pared by 4 bases and J by 10 bases, with 19 bases of the junction left unmatched. This CDR3 region has 17 residues. CDR1 is LGHDT, CDR2 YNNKEL, per germline (reference sequence).